This TCR beta chain was sequenced in a study of neoadjuvant anti-PD-1 for oral cavity cancer. Study as a whole: Non-progressing patients received a fourth nivolumab dose near day 43, then surgery on days 50-56.

These newly diagnosed stage II-IVA oral cavity squamous cell carcinoma patients had no prior systemic or radiation treatment. Blood cells were analyzed directly, without culture or expansion. Measured with immunoSEQ multiplex PCR; TCRdb has only the in-frame clones, and not every one. The repertoire holds roughly 15,000 clones, over 55% seen once, with roughly 2.6% in the top ten. This TCR came from a person between 40 and 79 years old with oral cavity squamous cell carcinoma. The source was PBMCs, collected before nivolumab (anti-PD-1) treatment.

CDR3 in DNA: TGTGCCAGCAGCGAGACTAGCGGGCTCTCCTACGAGCAGTACTTC. This codes for CASSETSGLSYEQYF. This chain joins TRBV7-8 and TRBJ2-7; 10 bases are shared with TRBD2. The CDR3 sequence is 15 residues long. V dropped 5 bases and J dropped 0; count of bases not matched to a gene: 4. The germline CDR1 and CDR2 sequences are SGHVS and FQNEAQ.